This T cell receptor (beta chain) comes out of a study of T cell responses to AZD1222 COVID-19 vaccine. Findings of the study overall: Spike-specific TCR breadth rose after two AZD1222 doses, and depth rose as well.

Assay used: immunoSEQ multiplex PCR; TCRdb lists only in-frame clones, some missing. The table lists over 150,000 clones, approximately 90% of them singletons. As regards this clone: Its antigen is undetermined.

CDR1 and CDR2 from the germline V gene are GTSNPN and SVGIG (reference sequence). The CDR3 has 15 amino acids. The V and J ends lost 0 bases and 1 base, in that order; junction bases with no gene match: 1. The chain carries TRBV30 and TRBJ1-4, with 8 positions matching TRBD1. Sequences were derived from peripheral blood, sampled on day 0 of AZD1222 vaccination. The sequence was collected from an adult in good health. CDR3 region: CAWSVGQGTNEKLFF. The CDR3, as DNA: TGTGCCTGGAGTGTCGGACAGGGAACTAATGAAAAACTGTTTTTT.